This T cell receptor beta chain was identified in a study of T-cell memory formation after mild COVID-19 (dated by TCRdb to the early 2020s). About the investigation overall: TCR sequence clusters from the two donors were largely donor specific. The cohort comprised two young, previously healthy adult volunteers, one female and one male. In a couple of donors, T-cell clones that expanded and contracted after mild COVID-19 were tracked by sequencing TCRalpha and TCRbeta repertoires over time. Study-wide findings and limitations: Some responding clones were detected in pre-infection memory, which suggested that pre-existing cross-reactive memory T cells had joined the SARS-CoV-2 response. Contracting CD4+ clones were located mainly in the CM and EM memory subsets, whereas CD8+ clones were found to be enriched in EMRA. Balanced CD4/CD8 phenotypes were observed for clones contracting from day 15 to 85, whereas a bias towards CD4+ was observed for a second wave of clones expanding from day 15 to 37. The study covered only a couple of mild cases, and larger cohorts including severe cases with pre-infection samples were considered necessary. Whether the second-wave clones peaking on day 37 were SARS-CoV-2 specific was not confirmed.

V is cut back by 2 bases and J by 9 bases, with 6 bases in the junction unmatched. From the cysteine up to the phenylalanine, the CDR3 has a length of 15 residues. The CDR3 DNA has 45 bases and is translated from base 1. CDR1 KGHSH and CDR2 LQKENI were looked up in the germline V gene. This clonotype was observed a few times. Its antigen is not yet known. Base-call qualities are not available, and no considerably larger clone is one nucleotide away. Data came from an Illumina NovaSeq 6000. Using 5'RACE with constant-segment primers, TCRalpha and TCRbeta cDNA libraries were constructed, with sample barcodes and unique molecular identifiers added in the process. Trizol reagent was used to extract RNA from every sample. The libraries were amplified in two PCR steps, and the second step added a second sample barcode and Illumina TruSeq adapters. Sequencing of libraries was performed on an Illumina NovaSeq with 2 x 150 bp paired-end reads. The paper's data handling went like this. Demultiplexing of reads and collapsing into UMI-guided consensus sequences were performed with migec v1.2.7. Using mixcr v2.1.11, the UMI consensuses were aligned to TRA and TRB V and J templates and assembled into clonotypes. A clonotype was counted as expanded or contracted only if both edgeR and NoisET called the change significant, with noise models trained on biological replicates. edgeR calls used a false discovery rate-adjusted p below 0.01 and a log2 fold-change threshold of 1. As an exploratory analysis of dynamics, max-normalized trajectories of the 1000 most abundant clonotypes were examined with PCA combined with hierarchical clustering. Separately sequenced CD4+ and CD8+ repertoires were used to assign the CD4 or CD8 phenotype of responding clones. TCRdb trimmed public reads at Q25 via fastp, called clones via MiXCR and kept in-frame beta chains. All rows with the same CDR3 protein become a single entry with the most common DNA and genes. Clone size and V and J calls follow TCRdb, not the original study. Present in this sample are about 290,000 distinct CDR3 sequences, approximately 15% of which were seen just once. In total, the top ten clones hold 22% of the sample.

PBMCs were isolated by Ficoll-Paque density gradient centrifugation. What was sequenced was PBMCs or a T cell subset sorted from them (not recorded which). Recombination joined TRBV18 with TRBJ2-1; 11 nucleotides in the junction match TRBD1. This TCR was recovered from a man aged 18 to 30 who had mild COVID-19 (a few samples of this study predate the infection). The sample titles of this study are shuffled in the database, so cell type and time point are left out; the donor was told from shared clones. The DNA reads TGTGCCAGCTCACCAGGGACAGGGGGTCGTGGTGAGCAGTTCTTC. This is translated as CASSPGTGGRGEQFF.